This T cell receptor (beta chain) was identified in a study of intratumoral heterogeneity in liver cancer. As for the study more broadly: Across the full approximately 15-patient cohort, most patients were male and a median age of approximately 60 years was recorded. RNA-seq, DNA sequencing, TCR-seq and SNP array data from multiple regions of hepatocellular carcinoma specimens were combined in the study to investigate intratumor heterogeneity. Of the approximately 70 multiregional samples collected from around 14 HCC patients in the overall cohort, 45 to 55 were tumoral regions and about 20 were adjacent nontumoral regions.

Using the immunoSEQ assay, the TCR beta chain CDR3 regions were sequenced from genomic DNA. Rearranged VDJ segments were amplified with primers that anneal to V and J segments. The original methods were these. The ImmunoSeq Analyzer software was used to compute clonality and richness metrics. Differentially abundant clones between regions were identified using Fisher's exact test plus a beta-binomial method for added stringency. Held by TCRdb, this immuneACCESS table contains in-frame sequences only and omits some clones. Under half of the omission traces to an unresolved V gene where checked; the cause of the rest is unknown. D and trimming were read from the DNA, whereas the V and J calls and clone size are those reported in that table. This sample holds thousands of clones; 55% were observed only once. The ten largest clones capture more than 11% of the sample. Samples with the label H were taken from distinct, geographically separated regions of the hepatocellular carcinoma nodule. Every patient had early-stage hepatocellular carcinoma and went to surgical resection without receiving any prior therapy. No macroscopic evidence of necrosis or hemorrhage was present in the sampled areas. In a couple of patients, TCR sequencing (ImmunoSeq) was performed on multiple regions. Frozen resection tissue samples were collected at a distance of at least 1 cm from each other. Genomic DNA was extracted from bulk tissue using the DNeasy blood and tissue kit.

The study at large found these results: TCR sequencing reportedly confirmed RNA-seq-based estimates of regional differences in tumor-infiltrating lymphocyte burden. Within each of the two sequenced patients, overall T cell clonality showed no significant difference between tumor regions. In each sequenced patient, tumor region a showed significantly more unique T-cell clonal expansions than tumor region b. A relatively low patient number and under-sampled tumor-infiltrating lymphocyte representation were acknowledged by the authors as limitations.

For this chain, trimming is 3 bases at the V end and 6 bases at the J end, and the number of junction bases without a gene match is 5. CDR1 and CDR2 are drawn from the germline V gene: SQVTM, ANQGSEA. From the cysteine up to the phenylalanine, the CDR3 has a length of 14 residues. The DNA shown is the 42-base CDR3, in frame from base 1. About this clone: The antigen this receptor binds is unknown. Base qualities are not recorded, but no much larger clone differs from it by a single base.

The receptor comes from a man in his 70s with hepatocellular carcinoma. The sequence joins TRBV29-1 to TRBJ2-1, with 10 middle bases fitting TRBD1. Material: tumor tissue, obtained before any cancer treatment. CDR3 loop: CSVDGTGVTNEQFF. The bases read TGCAGCGTTGATGGGACAGGGGTAACCAATGAGCAGTTCTTC.